The text below deals with one T cell receptor (beta chain). Its antigen is still unknown. Per germline, CDR1 LNHDA and CDR2 SQIVND (reference sequence). V shed 3 bases and J shed 1 base, with 11 bases lying between them. There are 15 residues in the CDR3. The data were obtained in a study of CD4 T cell repertoires in COVID-19. At the level of the study: Relabeled CFSE-low cells, IL-2-expanded for roughly ten days, met spikes from other coronaviruses.

Sequencing was done directly on freshly isolated, uncultured memory T cells. Findings and limits, study-wide: Suggested intraclonal diversification: top SARS-CoV-2-reactive clonotypes appeared in two or three memory subsets.

Sequencing used immunoSEQ multiplex PCR; TCRdb keeps in-frame clones, though not all of them. The sample lists fewer than 30,000 clones, over 90% occurring once. V is TRBV19 and J is TRBJ2-3; the D gene is possibly TRBD1 (6 bases). The source was circulating follicular helper CD4+ T cells (cTfh) from blood, collected before the COVID-19 pandemic. The clonotype was recovered from a human donor who had COVID-19. The CDR3: CASSIRDTGTDTQYF. As DNA, the CDR3 is TGTGCCAGTAGTATCCGGGACACAGGCACAGATACGCAGTATTTT.